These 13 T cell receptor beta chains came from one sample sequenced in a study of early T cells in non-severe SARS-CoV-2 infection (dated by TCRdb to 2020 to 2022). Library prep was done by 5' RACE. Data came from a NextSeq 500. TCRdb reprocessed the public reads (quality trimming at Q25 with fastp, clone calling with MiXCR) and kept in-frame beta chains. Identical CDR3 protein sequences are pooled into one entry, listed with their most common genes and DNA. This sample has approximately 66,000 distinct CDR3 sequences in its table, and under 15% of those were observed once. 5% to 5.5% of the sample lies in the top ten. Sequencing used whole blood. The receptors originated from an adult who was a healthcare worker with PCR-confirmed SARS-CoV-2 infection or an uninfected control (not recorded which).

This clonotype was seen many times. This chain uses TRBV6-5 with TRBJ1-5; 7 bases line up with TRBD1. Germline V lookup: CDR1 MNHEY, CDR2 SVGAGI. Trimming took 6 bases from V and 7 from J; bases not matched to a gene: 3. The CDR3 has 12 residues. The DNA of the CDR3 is TGTGCCAGCAGACAGGGGAGGCAGCCCCAGCATTTT. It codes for CASRQGRQPQHF.

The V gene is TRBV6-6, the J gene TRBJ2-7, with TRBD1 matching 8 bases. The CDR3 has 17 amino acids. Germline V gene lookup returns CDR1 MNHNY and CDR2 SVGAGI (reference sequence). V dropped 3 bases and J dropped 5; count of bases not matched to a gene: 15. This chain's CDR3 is CASSYSPPGQGANEQYF. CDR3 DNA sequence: TGTGCCAGCAGTTATTCTCCGCCTGGGCAGGGGGCCAACGAGCAGTACTTC.

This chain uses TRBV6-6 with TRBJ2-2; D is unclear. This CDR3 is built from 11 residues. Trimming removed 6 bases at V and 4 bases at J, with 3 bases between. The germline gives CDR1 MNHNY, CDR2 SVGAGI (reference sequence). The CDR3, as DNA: TGTGCCAGCAGACTCACCGGGGAGCTGTTTTTT. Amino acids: CASRLTGELFF.

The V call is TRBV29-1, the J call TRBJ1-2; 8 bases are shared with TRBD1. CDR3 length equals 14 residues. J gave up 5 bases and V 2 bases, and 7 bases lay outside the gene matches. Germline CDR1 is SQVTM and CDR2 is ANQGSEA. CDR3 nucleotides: TGCAGCGTTGAAATTCAGGGGGCATGGTATGGCTACACCTTC. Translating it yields CSVEIQGAWYGYTF. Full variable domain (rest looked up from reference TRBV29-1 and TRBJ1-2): SAVISQKPSRDICQRGTSLTIQCQVDSQVTMMFWYRQQPGQSLTLIATANQGSEATYESGFVIDKFPISRPNLTFSTLTVSNMSPEDSSIYLCSVEIQGAWYGYTFGSGTRLTVV.

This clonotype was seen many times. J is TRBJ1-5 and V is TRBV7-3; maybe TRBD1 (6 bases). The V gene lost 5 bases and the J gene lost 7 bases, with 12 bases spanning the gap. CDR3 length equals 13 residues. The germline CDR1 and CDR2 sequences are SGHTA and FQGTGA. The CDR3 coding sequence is TGTGCCAGCAGCCCACAGGGACGGCAGCCCCAGCATTTT. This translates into CASSPQGRQPQHF.

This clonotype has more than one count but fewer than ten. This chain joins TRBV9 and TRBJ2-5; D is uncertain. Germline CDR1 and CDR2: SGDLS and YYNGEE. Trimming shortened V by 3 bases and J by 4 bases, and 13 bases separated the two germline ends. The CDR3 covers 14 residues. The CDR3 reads CASSGGSWGETQYF. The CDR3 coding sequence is TGTGCCAGCAGCGGAGGTTCTTGGGGAGAGACCCAGTACTTC.

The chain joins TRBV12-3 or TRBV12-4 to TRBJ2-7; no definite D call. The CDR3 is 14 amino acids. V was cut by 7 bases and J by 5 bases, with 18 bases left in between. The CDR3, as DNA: TGTGCCAGCAACCTGCTGGGGTCTTTTGACGAGCAGTACTTC. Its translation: CASNLLGSFDEQYF.

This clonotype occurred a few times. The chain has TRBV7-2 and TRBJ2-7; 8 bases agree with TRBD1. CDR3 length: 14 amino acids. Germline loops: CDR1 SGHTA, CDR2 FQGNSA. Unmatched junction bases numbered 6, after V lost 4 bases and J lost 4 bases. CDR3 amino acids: CASSYRTGTYEQYF. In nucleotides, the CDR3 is TGTGCCAGCAGCTATAGGACAGGGACATACGAGCAGTACTTC.

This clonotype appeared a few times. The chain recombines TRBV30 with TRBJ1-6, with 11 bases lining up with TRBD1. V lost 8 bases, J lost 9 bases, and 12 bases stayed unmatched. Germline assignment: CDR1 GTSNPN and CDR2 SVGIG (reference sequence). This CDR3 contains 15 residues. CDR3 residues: CARRSGTGGSSPLHF. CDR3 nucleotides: TGTGCCCGACGCTCAGGGACAGGGGGGTCTTCACCCCTCCACTTT.

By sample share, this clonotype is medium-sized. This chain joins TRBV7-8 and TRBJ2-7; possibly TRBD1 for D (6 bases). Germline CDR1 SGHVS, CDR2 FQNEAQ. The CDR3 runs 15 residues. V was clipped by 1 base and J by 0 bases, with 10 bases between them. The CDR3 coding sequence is TGTGCCAGCAGCTTAGTACAGGGCCCCTCCTACGAGCAGTACTTC. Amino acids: CASSLVQGPSYEQYF.

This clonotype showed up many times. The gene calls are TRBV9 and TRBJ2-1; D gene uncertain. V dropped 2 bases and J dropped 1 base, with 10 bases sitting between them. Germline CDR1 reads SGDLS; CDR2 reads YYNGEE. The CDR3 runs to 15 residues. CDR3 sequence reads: CASSVYSHSYNEQFF. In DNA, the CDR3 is TGTGCCAGCAGCGTTTACTCCCATTCCTACAATGAGCAGTTCTTC.

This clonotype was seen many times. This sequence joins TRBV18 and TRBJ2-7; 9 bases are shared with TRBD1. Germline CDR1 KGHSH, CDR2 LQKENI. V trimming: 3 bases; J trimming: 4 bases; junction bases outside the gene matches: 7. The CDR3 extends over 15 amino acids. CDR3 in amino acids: CASSPTGTGIYEQYF. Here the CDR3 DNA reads TGTGCCAGCTCACCTACCGGGACAGGGATTTACGAGCAGTACTTC.

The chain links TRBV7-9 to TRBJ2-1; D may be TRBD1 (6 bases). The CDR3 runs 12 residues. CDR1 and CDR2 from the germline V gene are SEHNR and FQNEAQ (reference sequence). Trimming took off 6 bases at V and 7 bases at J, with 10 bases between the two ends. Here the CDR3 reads CASSRTGNEQFF. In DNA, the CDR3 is TGTGCCAGCAGTCGAACAGGGAATGAGCAGTTCTTC. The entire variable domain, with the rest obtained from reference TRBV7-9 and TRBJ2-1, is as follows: DTGVSQNPRHKITKRGQNVTFRCDPISEHNRLYWYRQTLGQGPEFLTYFQNEAQLEKSRLLSDRFSAERPKGSFSTLEIQRTEQGDSAMYLCASSRTGNEQFFGPGTRLTVL.